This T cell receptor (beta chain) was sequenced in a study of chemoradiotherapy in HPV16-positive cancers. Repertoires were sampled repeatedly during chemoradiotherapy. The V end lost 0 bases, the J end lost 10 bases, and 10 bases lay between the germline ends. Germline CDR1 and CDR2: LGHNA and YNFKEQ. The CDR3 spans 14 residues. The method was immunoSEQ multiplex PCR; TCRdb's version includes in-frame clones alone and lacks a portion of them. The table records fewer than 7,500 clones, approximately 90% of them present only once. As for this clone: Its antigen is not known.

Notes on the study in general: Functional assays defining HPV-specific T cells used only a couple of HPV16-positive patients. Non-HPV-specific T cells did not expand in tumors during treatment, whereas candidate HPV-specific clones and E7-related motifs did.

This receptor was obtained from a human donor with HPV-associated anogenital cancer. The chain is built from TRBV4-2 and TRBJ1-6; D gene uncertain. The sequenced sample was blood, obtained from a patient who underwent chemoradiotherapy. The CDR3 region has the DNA TGTGCCAGCAGCCAAGAGCCAGTCCGATCACCCCTCCACTTT. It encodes CASSQEPVRSPLHF.